Listed here are 31 T cell receptor beta chains from one sample, sequenced in a study of glioma-infiltrating T cells. The iRepertoire nested amplicon-rescue multiplex PCR amplified TCR alpha and beta CDR3s from RNA. MiXCR, applied by TCRdb to the multiplex PCR reads, yields one record per CDR3 protein. The sample shows under 130,000 distinct CDR3 sequences, approximately 28% of them seen only once. What was sequenced was glioma tissue, nonneoplastic brain tissue, or PBMCs (not recorded which). The receptors derive from a human donor with low-grade glioma or glioblastoma, undergoing nonglioma brain surgery, or in good health (not recorded which).

This clonotype came up many times. J is TRBJ1-1 and V is TRBV20-1; D unclear. The CDR3 spans 15 residues. The germline V and J ends were trimmed by 0 bases and 1 base, with 12 bases remaining between them. Germline V gene lookup returns CDR1 DFQATT and CDR2 SNEGSKA (reference sequence). CDR3 DNA: TGCAGTGCTAGAGATTTGGGAACGTCGAACACTGAAGCTTTCTTT. Residues: CSARDLGTSNTEAFF.

CDR3 sequence: CASTQTQVTYEQYF. As DNA, the CDR3 is TGTGCCAGCACACAAACGCAGGTAACCTACGAGCAGTACTTC. The V gene is TRBV2, the J gene TRBJ2-7; D gene unclear. Germline V gives CDR1 SNHLY, CDR2 FYNNEI. The CDR3 length is 14 residues. Trimming shortened V by 7 bases and J by 2 bases, and 15 bases separated the two germline ends. Full variable domain (remainder filled in from reference TRBV2 and TRBJ2-7): EPEVTQTPSHQVTQMGQEVILRCVPISNHLYFYWYRQILGQKVEFLVSFYNNEISEKSEIFDDQFSVERPDGSNFTLKIRSTKLEDSAMYFCASTQTQVTYEQYFGPGTRLTVT.

The J gene is TRBJ2-7, the V gene TRBV7-9; no clear D. V was clipped by 2 bases and J by 3 bases, with 17 bases between them. From germline, CDR1 is SEHNR and CDR2 FQNEAQ (reference sequence). The CDR3 consists of 16 residues. CDR3 sequence: CASSLSSAWNGYEQYF. In DNA form, the CDR3 reads TGTGCCAGCAGCTTATCCAGCGCCTGGAACGGCTACGAGCAGTACTTC.

There are many counts of this clonotype. CDR3 sequence: CASSAGTSNQPQHF. CDR3 nucleotides: TGTGCCAGCAGTGCCGGGACGTCCAATCAGCCCCAGCATTTT. The chain is built from TRBV2 and TRBJ1-5; a possible D gene is TRBD1 (5 bases). With 4 bases removed from V and 3 bases from J, the gap between germline ends came to 10 bases. The CDR3 extends over 14 amino acids. From germline, CDR1 is SNHLY and CDR2 FYNNEI. Variable domain in full (rest from reference TRBV2 and TRBJ1-5): EPEVTQTPSHQVTQMGQEVILRCVPISNHLYFYWYRQILGQKVEFLVSFYNNEISEKSEIFDDQFSVERPDGSNFTLKIRSTKLEDSAMYFCASSAGTSNQPQHFGDGTRLSIL.

This clonotype showed up many times. The chain combines TRBV7-2 with TRBJ2-5; D uncertain. Trimming took off 5 bases at V and 2 bases at J, with 12 bases between the two ends. From germline, CDR1 is SGHTA and CDR2 FQGNSA. The CDR3 is made up of 14 amino acids. DNA for the CDR3: TGTGCCAGCAGCCCAAAATACGGGCAAGAGACCCAGTACTTC. Protein sequence: CASSPKYGQETQYF.

This clonotype was picked up a small number of times. This rearrangement joins TRBV7-2 to TRBJ2-5; 10 nucleotides line up with TRBD1. The germline V gene has CDR1 SGHTA and CDR2 FQGNSA. V lost 5 bases, J lost 9 bases, and 18 bases stayed unmatched. This CDR3 has 17 amino acids. The CDR3 loop reads CASSTNPWGTGAAAQYF. The CDR3 coding sequence is TGTGCCAGCAGCACAAACCCGTGGGGGACAGGGGCCGCGGCCCAGTACTTC.

This clonotype was counted ten times or more. This chain connects TRBV10-3 to TRBJ1-2, with D unclear. From germline, CDR1 is ENHRY and CDR2 SYGVKD. The CDR3 totals 12 residues. V was trimmed by 3 bases and J by 8 bases, leaving 10 bases between them. The CDR3, as DNA: TGTGCCATCAGTGATGGGGTCGGGGGCTACACCTTC. As protein: CAISDGVGGYTF.

This clonotype was observed at least ten times. The chain is built from TRBV29-1 and TRBJ1-2; perhaps TRBD1 as D (5 bases). CDR3 size: 12 residues. Germline lookup yields CDR1 SQVTM and CDR2 ANQGSEA. The V and J ends lost 2 bases and 2 bases respectively, with 6 bases between them. DNA for the CDR3: TGCAGCGTTGAAAGGGGCAACTATGGCTACACCTTC. As protein: CSVERGNYGYTF.

The chain uses TRBV18 and TRBJ2-3, with unresolved D. V lost 0 bases, J lost 6 bases, and 10 bases lay in between. The CDR3 is 14 amino acids. Per germline, CDR1 KGHSH and CDR2 LQKENI. The DNA for the CDR3 is TGTGCCAGCTCACCACCGGTCGGTTCGGATACGCAGTATTTT. As protein: CASSPPVGSDTQYF.

V usage is TRBV19 and J usage is TRBJ1-2, with D hard to call. The CDR3 is made up of 14 amino acids. Germline V gene lookup returns CDR1 LNHDA and CDR2 SQIVND (reference sequence). Trimming removed 3 bases from V and 7 bases from J, with 15 bases in between. The CDR3 region has the DNA TGTGCCAGTAGTATTGAGAGGCGGAGCGGTGGCTACACCTTC. Translation gives CASSIERRSGGYTF.

This clonotype was counted at least ten times. The rearrangement uses TRBV7-3 and TRBJ1-2, with D perhaps TRBD1 (6 bases). The germline gives CDR1 SGHTA, CDR2 FQGTGA. The CDR3 runs 13 residues. V was pared by 5 bases and J by 4 bases, with 11 bases between. CDR3 bases: TGTGCCAGCAGCCGTACAGGGAGCTATGGCTACACCTTC. Its protein is CASSRTGSYGYTF.

This clonotype was counted many times. V gene TRBV15 combines with J gene TRBJ1-2, with D possibly TRBD1 on 5 matching bases. V lost 5 bases and J lost 4, with 17 bases in between. This CDR3 comprises 15 residues. Germline V lookup: CDR1 LNHNV, CDR2 YYDKDF (reference sequence). The CDR3 protein is CATSLDGTLFYGYTF. DNA of the CDR3: TGTGCCACCAGCTTAGATGGGACCTTGTTCTATGGCTACACCTTC.

Worth noting for this clonotype: Since a much larger clone is just one base distant, this may be a read error. The conserved final phenylalanine or tryptophan is absent from the CDR3, which likely points to a read error. The rearrangement uses TRBV6-1 and TRBJ1-2; D ambiguous. Per the germline V gene, CDR1 is MNHNS and CDR2 is SASEGT. The CDR3 contains 14 residues. V lost 6 bases and J lost 3, with 14 bases in between. The DNA for the CDR3 is TGTGCCAGCAGGACCCCCCCCGGTGACTATGGCTACACCTTA. Translation: CASRTPPGDYGYTL.

As concerns this clonotype: This may come from a read error, since a much larger clone is one base off. V is TRBV20-1 and J is TRBJ2-1; unclear D gene. The germline V gene encodes CDR1 DFQATT and CDR2 SNEGSKA (reference sequence). This CDR3 spans 15 amino acids. CDR3 coding DNA: TGCAGTGCCCTATCCGACGGCCGAGCCTACAATAAGCAGTTCTTC. This codes for CSALSDGRAYNKQFF.

This clonotype was found a few times. The J gene is TRBJ1-2, the V gene TRBV29-1, with no clear D. V was trimmed by 4 bases and J by 5 bases, leaving 8 bases between them. CDR1 is SQVTM, CDR2 ANQGSEA, per germline. The CDR3 is 11 amino acids. The CDR3 region has the DNA TGCAGCGTTGTTGGGGATTATGGCTACACCTTC. Translation gives CSVVGDYGYTF. Full variable domain (outside the CDR3, taken from reference TRBV29-1 and TRBJ1-2): SAVISQKPSRDICQRGTSLTIQCQVDSQVTMMFWYRQQPGQSLTLIATANQGSEATYESGFVIDKFPISRPNLTFSTLTVSNMSPEDSSIYLCSVVGDYGYTFGSGTRLTVV.

This clonotype was seen repeatedly, ten times or more. The chain has TRBV20-1 and TRBJ1-1, with D maybe TRBD1 (5 bases). With 8 bases removed from V and 0 bases from J, the gap between germline ends came to 19 bases. The CDR3 sequence is 15 residues long. The V gene's germline CDR1 is DFQATT and CDR2 SNEGSKA (reference sequence). The CDR3 nucleotides read TGCAGTTCCCCCTCAGGGAGCATCATGAACACTGAAGCTTTCTTT. Its translation is CSSPSGSIMNTEAFF.

A few counts support this clonotype. The chain uses TRBV29-1 and TRBJ1-2; D is possibly TRBD1 (6 bases). This CDR3 is built from 13 residues. The V end lost 0 bases, the J end lost 7 bases, and 12 bases lay between the germline ends. Germline loops: CDR1 SQVTM, CDR2 ANQGSEA. The CDR3 bases are TGCAGCGTTGAAGATAACAGGGACTTTGGCTACACCTTC. Protein sequence: CSVEDNRDFGYTF. Filled out from reference TRBV29-1 and TRBJ1-2, the complete variable domain reads SAVISQKPSRDICQRGTSLTIQCQVDSQVTMMFWYRQQPGQSLTLIATANQGSEATYESGFVIDKFPISRPNLTFSTLTVSNMSPEDSSIYLCSVEDNRDFGYTFGSGTRLTVV.

As for this clonotype: A read error may account for a junction end that differs from germline. The chain employs TRBV12-3 or TRBV12-4 and TRBJ2-3, with D perhaps being TRBD1 or TRBD2 (5 bases each). This CDR3 has 15 residues. CDR3 region: CANSSRETGTDTQYF. The CDR3 bases are TGTGCCAACAGTTCGAGGGAGACAGGCACAGATACGCAGTATTTT.

This clonotype was recorded many times. The chain has TRBV4-2 and TRBJ1-2, with D possibly matching TRBD1 (5 bases). Germline assignment: CDR1 LGHNA and CDR2 YNFKEQ. Trimming removed 3 bases at V and 3 bases at J, with 14 bases between. The CDR3 covers 15 residues. CDR3 residues: CASSQVGRSDYGYTF. As DNA, the CDR3 is TGTGCCAGCAGCCAGGTGGGGCGTTCGGACTATGGCTACACCTTC.

A word on this clonotype: This could be a read error, since a much larger clone is one nucleotide away. This chain uses TRBV27 with TRBJ1-6; D gene uncertain. Germline V lookup: CDR1 MNHEY, CDR2 SMNVEV (reference sequence). CDR3 size: 19 residues. The V end was cut by 9 bases, the J end by 6 bases, with 30 bases between. The CDR3 DNA follows: TGTGCCAGATCCCTTTGGGCTATCGAGGGAGGCGGTCCTAATTCACCCCTCCACTTT. Its protein is CARSLWAIEGGGPNSPLHF.

The J gene is TRBJ1-4, the V gene TRBV2; a possible D gene is TRBD1 (6 bases). V dropped 4 bases and J dropped 4 bases, with 16 bases sitting between them. CDR1 is SNHLY and CDR2 is FYNNEI in the germline V gene. This CDR3 spans 16 amino acids. CDR3 coding DNA: TGTGCCAGCAGTGTTGGTGGGGGGCTCGGTAATGAAAAACTGTTTTTT. It specifies CASSVGGGLGNEKLFF.

This clonotype was seen a handful of times. The chain has TRBV19 and TRBJ1-6; D uncertain. Per germline, CDR1 LNHDA and CDR2 SQIVND (reference sequence). Trimming stripped 5 bases from V and 10 bases from J, with 15 bases between. This CDR3 is 14 amino acids long. CDR3 region: CASSDVPMGSPLHF. CDR3 DNA sequence: TGTGCCAGTAGTGACGTGCCAATGGGATCACCCCTCCACTTT.

The chain carries TRBV29-1 and TRBJ1-2, with D possibly matching TRBD1 (5 bases). The V gene lost 7 bases and the J gene lost 10 bases, with 22 bases spanning the gap. Germline V gene sequence: CDR1 SQVTM, CDR2 ANQGSEA. The CDR3 extends over 13 amino acids. The DNA for the CDR3 is TGCAGCGCATACAGGAGCTTGGGGAATGTCTACACCTTC. Its protein is CSAYRSLGNVYTF.

The chain carries TRBV20-1 and TRBJ1-1; D remains ambiguous. Deletions cut 5 bases from V and 3 bases from J, with 13 bases between. CDR3 length: 13 residues. The germline V gene has CDR1 DFQATT and CDR2 SNEGSKA (reference sequence). CDR3 amino acids: CSAPDCGYTEAFF. The CDR3 DNA sequence: TGCAGTGCTCCCGACTGTGGGTACACTGAAGCTTTCTTT.

This clonotype was recorded many times. The chain couples TRBV2 to TRBJ2-5; D might be TRBD2 (5 bases). Trimming cost V 4 bases and J 3 bases, with 6 bases left between them. Germline loops: CDR1 SNHLY, CDR2 FYNNEI. CDR3 size: 12 residues. The CDR3: CASSGTEETQYF. The CDR3, as DNA: TGTGCCAGCAGTGGGACTGAAGAGACCCAGTACTTC.

Here the CDR3 DNA reads TGTGCCAGCTATGAAAGGGAGCGCTACACCTTC. The encoded protein is CASYERERYTF. V and J are TRBV6-1 and TRBJ1-2; D unresolved. This CDR3 spans 11 amino acids. Trimming pared 8 bases from V and 9 bases from J, leaving 13 bases between. The germline CDR1 and CDR2 sequences are MNHNS and SASEGT.

This clonotype was found many times. The V gene is TRBV7-6, the J gene TRBJ1-5; no clear D. Trimming removed 5 bases at V and 5 bases at J, with 13 bases between. From germline, CDR1 is SGHVS and CDR2 FNYEAQ. The CDR3 runs to 14 residues. CDR3 residues: CASSQRQMDQPQHF. CDR3 bases: TGTGCCAGCAGCCAACGCCAAATGGATCAGCCCCAGCATTTT.

Concerning this clonotype: A much larger clone lies a single base off, so this may be a read error. This rearrangement joins TRBV27 to TRBJ1-6, with a weak D call TRBD1 (5 bases). The CDR3 loop spans 15 amino acids. Germline loops: CDR1 MNHEY, CDR2 SMNVEV (reference sequence). CDR3 DNA: TGTACCAGCAGTCCTCCCAGGACATCCAATTCACCCCTCCACTTT. Amino acid sequence: CTSSPPRTSNSPLHF.

In this sample, this clonotype turned up a few times. This chain joins TRBV20-1 and TRBJ2-7; D may be TRBD2 (5 bases). V was cut by 5 bases and J by 3 bases, with 17 bases left in between. Per germline, CDR1 DFQATT and CDR2 SNEGSKA (reference sequence). This CDR3 is 14 amino acids long. The CDR3 here is CSAAPPLEGYEQYF. The CDR3 region has the DNA TGCAGTGCTGCCCCCCCGCTAGAGGGCTACGAGCAGTACTTC.

The J gene is TRBJ1-5, the V gene TRBV19, with D possibly being TRBD1 (6 bases). The V gene lost 10 bases and the J gene lost 6 bases, with 19 bases spanning the gap. The CDR3 covers 14 residues. Germline CDR1 is LNHDA and CDR2 is SQIVND (reference sequence). CDR3 region: CATHIDRTGQPQHF. The CDR3 bases are TGTGCCACGCATATCGACAGGACGGGTCAGCCCCAGCATTTT.

This clonotype was seen repeatedly, ten times or more. The V gene is TRBV27, the J gene TRBJ2-7, with D unclear. Trimming removed 5 bases at V and 0 bases at J, with 8 bases between. This CDR3 is built from 13 residues. Germline CDR1 reads MNHEY; CDR2 reads SMNVEV (reference sequence). The CDR3: CASSTSGSYEQYF. The CDR3 DNA reads as TGTGCCAGCAGTACAAGTGGCTCCTACGAGCAGTACTTC.